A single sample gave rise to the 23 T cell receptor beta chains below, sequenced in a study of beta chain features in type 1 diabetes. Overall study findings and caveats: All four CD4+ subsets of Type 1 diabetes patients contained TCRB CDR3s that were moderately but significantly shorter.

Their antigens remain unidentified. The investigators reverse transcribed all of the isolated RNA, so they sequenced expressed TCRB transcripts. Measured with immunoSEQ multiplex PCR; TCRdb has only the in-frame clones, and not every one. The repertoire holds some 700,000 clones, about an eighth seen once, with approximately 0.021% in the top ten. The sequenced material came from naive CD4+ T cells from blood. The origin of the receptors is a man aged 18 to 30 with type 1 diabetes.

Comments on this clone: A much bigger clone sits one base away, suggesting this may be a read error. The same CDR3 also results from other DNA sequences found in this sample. This CDR3 reads CASSSSYEQYF. DNA of the CDR3: TGTGCCAGCAGTTCTTCCTACGAGCAGTACTTC. The rearrangement joins TRBV27 to TRBJ2-7; D is unresolved. V was cut by 4 bases and J by 1 base, with 2 bases left in between. The CDR3 is made up of 11 amino acids. Germline V CDR1 and CDR2: MNHEY, SMNVEV (reference sequence).

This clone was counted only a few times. The CDR3 nucleotides read TGTGCCAGCAGTAGGTCCAGCTCCTACAATGAGCAGTTCTTC. Residues: CASSRSSSYNEQFF. V and J are TRBV25-1 and TRBJ2-1; unclear D gene. The CDR3 length is 14 residues. The V end was cut by 5 bases, the J end by 0 bases, with 8 bases between. Germline V gene data show CDR1 as MGHDK and CDR2 as SYGVNS.

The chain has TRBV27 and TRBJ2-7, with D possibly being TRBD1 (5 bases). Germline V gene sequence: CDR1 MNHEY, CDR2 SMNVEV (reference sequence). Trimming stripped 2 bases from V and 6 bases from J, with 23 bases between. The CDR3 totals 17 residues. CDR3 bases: TGTGCCAGCAGTTTACCGGGCGCCGGGCAGGGAACAGGCGAGCAGTACTTC. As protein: CASSLPGAGQGTGEQYF.

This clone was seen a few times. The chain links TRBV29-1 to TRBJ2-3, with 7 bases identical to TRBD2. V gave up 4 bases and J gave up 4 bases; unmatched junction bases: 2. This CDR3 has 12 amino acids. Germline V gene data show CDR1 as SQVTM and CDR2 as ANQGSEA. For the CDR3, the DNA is TGCAGCGTTGGACTAGCAGCAGATACGCAGTATTTT. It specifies CSVGLAADTQYF.

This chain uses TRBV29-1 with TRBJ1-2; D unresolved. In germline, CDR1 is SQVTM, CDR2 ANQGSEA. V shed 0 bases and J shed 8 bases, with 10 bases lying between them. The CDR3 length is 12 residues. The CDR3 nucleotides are TGCAGCGTTGAAGAGTCCGCCGGCGGCTACACCTTC. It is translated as CSVEESAGGYTF.

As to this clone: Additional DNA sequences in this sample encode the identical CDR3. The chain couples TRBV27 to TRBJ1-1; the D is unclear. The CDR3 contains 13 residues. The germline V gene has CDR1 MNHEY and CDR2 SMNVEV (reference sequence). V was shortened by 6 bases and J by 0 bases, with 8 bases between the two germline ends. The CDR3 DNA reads TGTGCCAGCAGCTTTGGACTGAACACTGAAGCTTTCTTT. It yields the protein CASSFGLNTEAFF.

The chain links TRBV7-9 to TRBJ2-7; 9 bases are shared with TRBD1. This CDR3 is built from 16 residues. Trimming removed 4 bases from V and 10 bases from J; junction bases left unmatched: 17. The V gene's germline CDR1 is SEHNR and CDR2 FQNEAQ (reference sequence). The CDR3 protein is CASSSPGQGVPTIQYF. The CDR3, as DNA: TGTGCCAGCAGCTCACCGGGACAGGGAGTTCCTACGATCCAGTACTTC.

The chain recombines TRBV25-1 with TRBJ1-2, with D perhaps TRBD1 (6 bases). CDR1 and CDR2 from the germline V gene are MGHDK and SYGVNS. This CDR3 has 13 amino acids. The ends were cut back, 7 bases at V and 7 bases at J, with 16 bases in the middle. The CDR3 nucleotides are TGTGCCAGCACCTTATCAGGGGCTAGTGGCTACACCTTC. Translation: CASTLSGASGYTF.

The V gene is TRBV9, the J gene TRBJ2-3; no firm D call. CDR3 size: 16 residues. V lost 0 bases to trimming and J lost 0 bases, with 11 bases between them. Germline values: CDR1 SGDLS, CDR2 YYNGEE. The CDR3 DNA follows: TGTGCCAGCAGCGTAGGCGTACTCTCTAGCACAGATACGCAGTATTTT. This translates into CASSVGVLSSTDTQYF.

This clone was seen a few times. The CDR3 nucleotides are TGTGCCATCAGTGACGATAGCACAGATACGCAGTATTTT. Translation gives CAISDDSTDTQYF. The chain links TRBV10-3 to TRBJ2-3; D unresolved. CDR1 and CDR2 (germline): ENHRY, SYGVKD. Deletions cut 3 bases from V and 0 bases from J, with 4 bases between. This CDR3 region has 13 residues.

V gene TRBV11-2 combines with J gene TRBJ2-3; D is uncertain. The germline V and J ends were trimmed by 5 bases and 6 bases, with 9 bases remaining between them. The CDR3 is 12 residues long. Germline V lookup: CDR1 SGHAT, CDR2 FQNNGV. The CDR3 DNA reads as TGTGCCAGCAGCAGCACATCCGATACGCAGTATTTT. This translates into CASSSTSDTQYF.

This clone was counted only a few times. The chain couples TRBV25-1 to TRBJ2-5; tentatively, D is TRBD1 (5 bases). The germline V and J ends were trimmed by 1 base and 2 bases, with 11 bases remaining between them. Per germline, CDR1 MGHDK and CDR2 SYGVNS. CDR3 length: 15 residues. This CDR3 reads CASSEFGRDQETQYF. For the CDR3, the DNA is TGTGCCAGCAGTGAATTCGGCAGGGATCAAGAGACCCAGTACTTC.

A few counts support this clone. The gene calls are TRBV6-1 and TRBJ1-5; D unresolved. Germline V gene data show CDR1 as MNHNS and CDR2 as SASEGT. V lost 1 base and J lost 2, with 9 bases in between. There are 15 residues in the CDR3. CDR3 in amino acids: CASSEGLGGNQPQHF. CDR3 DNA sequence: TGTGCCAGCAGTGAAGGGCTAGGAGGCAATCAGCCCCAGCATTTT.

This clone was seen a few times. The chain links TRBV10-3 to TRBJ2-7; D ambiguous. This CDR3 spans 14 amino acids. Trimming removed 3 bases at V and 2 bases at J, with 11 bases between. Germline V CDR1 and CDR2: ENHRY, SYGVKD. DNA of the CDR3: TGTGCCATCAGTGAAAGGCAGGCAGCCTACGAGCAGTACTTC. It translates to CAISERQAAYEQYF.

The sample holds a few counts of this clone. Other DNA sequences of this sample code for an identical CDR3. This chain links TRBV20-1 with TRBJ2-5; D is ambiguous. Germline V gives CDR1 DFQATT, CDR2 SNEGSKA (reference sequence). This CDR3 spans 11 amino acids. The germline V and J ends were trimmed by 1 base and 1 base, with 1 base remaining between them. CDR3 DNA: TGCAGTGCTAGAGCCCAAGAGACCCAGTACTTC. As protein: CSARAQETQYF.

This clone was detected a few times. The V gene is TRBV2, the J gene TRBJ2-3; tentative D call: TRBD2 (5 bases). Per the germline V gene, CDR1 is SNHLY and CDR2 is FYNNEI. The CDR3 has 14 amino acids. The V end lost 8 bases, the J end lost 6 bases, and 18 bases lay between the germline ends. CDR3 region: CASGGLTSGDTQYF. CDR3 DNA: TGTGCCAGCGGCGGACTGACCTCGGGGGATACGCAGTATTTT. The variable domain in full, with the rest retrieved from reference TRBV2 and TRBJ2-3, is EPEVTQTPSHQVTQMGQEVILRCVPISNHLYFYWYRQILGQKVEFLVSFYNNEISEKSEIFDDQFSVERPDGSNFTLKIRSTKLEDSAMYFCASGGLTSGDTQYFGPGTRLTVL.

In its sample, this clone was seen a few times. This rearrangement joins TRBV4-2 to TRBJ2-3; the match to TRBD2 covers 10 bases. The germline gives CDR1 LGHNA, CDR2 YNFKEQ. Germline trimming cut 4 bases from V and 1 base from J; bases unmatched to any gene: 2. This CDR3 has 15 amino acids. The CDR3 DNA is TGTGCCAGCAGCCCCACTAGCGGGGGCACAGATACGCAGTATTTT. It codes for CASSPTSGGTDTQYF.

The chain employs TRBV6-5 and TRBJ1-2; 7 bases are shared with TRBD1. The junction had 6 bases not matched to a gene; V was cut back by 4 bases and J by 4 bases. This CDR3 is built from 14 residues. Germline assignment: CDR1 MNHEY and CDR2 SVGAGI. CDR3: CASSSTGEIYGYTF. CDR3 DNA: TGTGCCAGCAGTTCAACAGGGGAGATCTATGGCTACACCTTC.

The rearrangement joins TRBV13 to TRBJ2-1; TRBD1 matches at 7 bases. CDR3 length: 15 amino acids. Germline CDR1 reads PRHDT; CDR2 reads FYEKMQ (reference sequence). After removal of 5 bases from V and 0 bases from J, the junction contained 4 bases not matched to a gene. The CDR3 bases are TGTGCCAGCAGCCCAGGGGGTAGCTCCTACAATGAGCAGTTCTTC. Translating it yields CASSPGGSSYNEQFF.

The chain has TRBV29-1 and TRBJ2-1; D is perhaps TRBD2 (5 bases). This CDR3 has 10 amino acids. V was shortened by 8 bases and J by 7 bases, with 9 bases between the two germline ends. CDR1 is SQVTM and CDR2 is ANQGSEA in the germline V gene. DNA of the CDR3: TGCAGCACCTCGGGGAATGAGCAGTTCTTC. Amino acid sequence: CSTSGNEQFF.

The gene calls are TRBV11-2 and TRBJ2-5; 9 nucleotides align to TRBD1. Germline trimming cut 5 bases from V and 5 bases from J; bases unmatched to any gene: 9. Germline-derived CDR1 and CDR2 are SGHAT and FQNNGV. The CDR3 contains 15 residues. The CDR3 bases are TGTGCCAGCAGCGCTGGGACAGGGATCGGGGAGACCCAGTACTTC. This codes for CASSAGTGIGETQYF.

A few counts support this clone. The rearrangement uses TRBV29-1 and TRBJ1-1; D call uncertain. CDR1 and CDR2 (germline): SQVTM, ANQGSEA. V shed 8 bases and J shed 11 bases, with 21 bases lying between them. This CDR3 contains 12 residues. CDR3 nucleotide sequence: TGCAGCTGGTTAGACACCCCGGAGAGGGCTTTCTTT. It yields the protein CSWLDTPERAFF.

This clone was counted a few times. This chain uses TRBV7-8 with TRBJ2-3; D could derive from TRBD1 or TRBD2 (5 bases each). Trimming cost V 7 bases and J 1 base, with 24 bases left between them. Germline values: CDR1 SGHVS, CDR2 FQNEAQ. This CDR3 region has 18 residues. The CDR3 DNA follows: TGTGCCAGCATCCACCGGGACGCCTCCTACCCCGGCACAGATACGCAGTATTTT. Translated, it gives CASIHRDASYPGTDTQYF.